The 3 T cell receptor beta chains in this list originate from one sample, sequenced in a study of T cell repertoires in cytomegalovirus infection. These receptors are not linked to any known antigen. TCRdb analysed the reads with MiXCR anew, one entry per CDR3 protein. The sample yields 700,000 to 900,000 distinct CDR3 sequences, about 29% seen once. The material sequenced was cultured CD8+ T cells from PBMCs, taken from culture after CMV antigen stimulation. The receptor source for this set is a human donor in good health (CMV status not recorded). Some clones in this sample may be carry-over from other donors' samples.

DNA of the CDR3: TGTGCCAGCAGTCTGGGACTAGTCCACTACGAGCAGTACTTC. As protein: CASSLGLVHYEQYF. The V call is TRBV6-5, the J call TRBJ2-7, with 8 bases aligning to TRBD2. Germline CDR1 is MNHEY and CDR2 is SVGAGI. The V segment lost 5 bases and the J segment 3 bases; nucleotides outside the gene matches: 6. The CDR3 is 14 amino acids.

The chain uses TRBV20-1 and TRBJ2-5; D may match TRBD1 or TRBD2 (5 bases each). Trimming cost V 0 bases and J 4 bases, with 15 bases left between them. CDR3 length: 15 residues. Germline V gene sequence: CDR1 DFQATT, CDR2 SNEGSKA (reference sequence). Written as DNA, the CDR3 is TGCAGTGCTAGAGATCGGCAGGATGGGGGAGAGACCCAGTACTTC. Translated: CSARDRQDGGETQYF.

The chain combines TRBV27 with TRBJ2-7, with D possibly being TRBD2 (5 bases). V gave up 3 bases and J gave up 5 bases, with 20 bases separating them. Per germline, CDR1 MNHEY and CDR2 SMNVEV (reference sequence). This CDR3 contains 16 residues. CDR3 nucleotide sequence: TGTGCCAGCAGTTTGACGGGGTCGATTGGGTTCCACGAGCAGTACTTC. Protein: CASSLTGSIGFHEQYF.